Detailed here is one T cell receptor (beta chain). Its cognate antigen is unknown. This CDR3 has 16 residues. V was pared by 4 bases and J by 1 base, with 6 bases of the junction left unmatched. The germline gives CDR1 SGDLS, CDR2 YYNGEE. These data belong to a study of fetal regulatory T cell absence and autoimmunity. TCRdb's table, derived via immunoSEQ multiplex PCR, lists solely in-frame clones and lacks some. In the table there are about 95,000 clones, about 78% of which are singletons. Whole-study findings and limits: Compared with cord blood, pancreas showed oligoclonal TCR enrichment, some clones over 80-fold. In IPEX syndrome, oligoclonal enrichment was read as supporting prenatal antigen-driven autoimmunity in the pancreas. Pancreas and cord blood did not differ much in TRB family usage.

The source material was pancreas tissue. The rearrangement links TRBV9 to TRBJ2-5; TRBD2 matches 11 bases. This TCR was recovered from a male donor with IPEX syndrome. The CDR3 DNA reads TGTGCCAGCAGCCACACTAGCGGGGGAGGCCAAGAGACCCAGTACTTC. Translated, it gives CASSHTSGGGQETQYF.